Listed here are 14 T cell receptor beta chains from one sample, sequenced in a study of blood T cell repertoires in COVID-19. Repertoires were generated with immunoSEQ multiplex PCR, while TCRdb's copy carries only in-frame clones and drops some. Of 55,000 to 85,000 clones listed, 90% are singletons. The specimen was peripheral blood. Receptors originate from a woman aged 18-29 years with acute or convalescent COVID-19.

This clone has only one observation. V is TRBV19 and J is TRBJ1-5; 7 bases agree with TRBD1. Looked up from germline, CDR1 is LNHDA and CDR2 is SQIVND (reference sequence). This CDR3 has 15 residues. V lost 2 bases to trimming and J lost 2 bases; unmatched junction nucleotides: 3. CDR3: CASSISGQGNQPQHF. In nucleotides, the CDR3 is TGTGCCAGTAGTATATCAGGACAGGGCAATCAGCCCCAGCATTTT. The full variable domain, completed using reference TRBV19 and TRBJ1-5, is DGGITQSPKYLFRKEGQNVTLSCEQNLNHDAMYWYRQDPGQGLRLIYYSQIVNDFQKGDIAEGYSVSREKKESFPLTVTSAQKNPTAFYLCASSISGQGNQPQHFGDGTRLSIL.

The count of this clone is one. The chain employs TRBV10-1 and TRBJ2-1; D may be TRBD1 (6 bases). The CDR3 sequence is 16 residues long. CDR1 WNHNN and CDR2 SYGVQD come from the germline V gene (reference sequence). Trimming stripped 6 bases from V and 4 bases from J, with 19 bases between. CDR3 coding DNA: TGCGCCAGCAGAGAGAAAACAGGGTTACCTTACAATGAGCAGTTCTTC. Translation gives CASREKTGLPYNEQFF.

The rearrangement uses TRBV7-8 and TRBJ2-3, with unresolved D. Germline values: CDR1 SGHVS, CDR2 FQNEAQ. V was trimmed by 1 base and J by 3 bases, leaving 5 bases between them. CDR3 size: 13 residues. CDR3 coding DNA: TGTGCCAGCAGCTTAGATAGAACAGATACGCAGTATTTT. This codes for CASSLDRTDTQYF.

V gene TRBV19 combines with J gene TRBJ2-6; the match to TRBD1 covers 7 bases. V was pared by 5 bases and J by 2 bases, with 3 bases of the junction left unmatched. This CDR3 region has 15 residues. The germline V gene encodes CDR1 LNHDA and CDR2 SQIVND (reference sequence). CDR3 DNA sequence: TGTGCCAGTAGTGTCACAGGGGCTGGGGCCAACGTCCTGACTTTC. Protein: CASSVTGAGANVLTF. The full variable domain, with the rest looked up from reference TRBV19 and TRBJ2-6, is DGGITQSPKYLFRKEGQNVTLSCEQNLNHDAMYWYRQDPGQGLRLIYYSQIVNDFQKGDIAEGYSVSREKKESFPLTVTSAQKNPTAFYLCASSVTGAGANVLTFGAGSRLTVL.

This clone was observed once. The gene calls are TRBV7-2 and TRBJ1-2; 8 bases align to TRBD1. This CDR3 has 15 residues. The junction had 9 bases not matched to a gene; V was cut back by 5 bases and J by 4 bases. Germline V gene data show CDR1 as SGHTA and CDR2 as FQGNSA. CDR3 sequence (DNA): TGTGCCAGCAGCGATAATCAGGGGGCTCCCTATGGCTACACCTTC. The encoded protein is CASSDNQGAPYGYTF. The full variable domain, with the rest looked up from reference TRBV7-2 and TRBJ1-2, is GAGVSQSPSNKVTEKGKDVELRCDPISGHTALYWYRQSLGQGLEFLIYFQGNSAPDKSGLPSDRFSAERTGGSVSTLTIQRTQQEDSAVYLCASSDNQGAPYGYTFGSGTRLTVV.

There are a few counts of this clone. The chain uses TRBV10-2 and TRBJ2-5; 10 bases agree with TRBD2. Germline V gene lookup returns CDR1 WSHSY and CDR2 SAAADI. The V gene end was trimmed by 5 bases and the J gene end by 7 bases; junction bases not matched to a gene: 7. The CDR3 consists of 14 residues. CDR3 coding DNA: TGCGCCAGCAGTCTAGCGGGAGAGGGCGGGACCCAGTACTTC. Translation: CASSLAGEGGTQYF.

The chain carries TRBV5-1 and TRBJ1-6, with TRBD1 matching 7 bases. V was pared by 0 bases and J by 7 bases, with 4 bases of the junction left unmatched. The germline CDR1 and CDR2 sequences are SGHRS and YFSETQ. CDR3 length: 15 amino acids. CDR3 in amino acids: CASSLEGARNSPLHF. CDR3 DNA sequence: TGCGCCAGCAGCTTGGAGGGGGCAAGAAATTCACCCCTCCACTTT. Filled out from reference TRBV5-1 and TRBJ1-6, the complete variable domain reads KAGVTQTPRYLIKTRGQQVTLSCSPISGHRSVSWYQQTPGQGLQFLFEYFSETQRNKGNFPGRFSGRQFSNSRSEMNVSTLELGDSALYLCASSLEGARNSPLHFGNGTRLTVT.

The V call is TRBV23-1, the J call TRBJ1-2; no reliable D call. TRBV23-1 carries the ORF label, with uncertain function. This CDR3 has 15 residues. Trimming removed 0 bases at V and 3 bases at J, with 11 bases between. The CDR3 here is CASSQSRVSDYGYTF. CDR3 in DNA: TGCGCCAGCAGTCAATCCCGTGTTTCCGACTATGGCTACACCTTC.

CDR3 sequence (DNA): TGTGCCAGCAGTTGGGGTAGCGGGAGAACTACCGGGGAGCTGTTTTTT. Translated: CASSWGSGRTTGELFF. The rearrangement joins TRBV6-2 or TRBV6-3 to TRBJ2-2; 9 bases are shared with TRBD2. Trimming at V came to 4 bases and at J to 5 bases, leaving 8 bases not matched to a gene. The CDR3 length is 16 residues. Germline loops: CDR1 MNHEY, CDR2 SVGEGT.

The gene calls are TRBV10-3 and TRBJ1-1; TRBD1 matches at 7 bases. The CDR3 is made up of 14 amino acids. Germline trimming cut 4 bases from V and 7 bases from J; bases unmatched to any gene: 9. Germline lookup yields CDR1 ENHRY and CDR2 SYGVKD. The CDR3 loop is CAISVNQGGSEAFF. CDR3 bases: TGTGCCATCAGTGTGAACCAGGGGGGTAGTGAAGCTTTCTTT.

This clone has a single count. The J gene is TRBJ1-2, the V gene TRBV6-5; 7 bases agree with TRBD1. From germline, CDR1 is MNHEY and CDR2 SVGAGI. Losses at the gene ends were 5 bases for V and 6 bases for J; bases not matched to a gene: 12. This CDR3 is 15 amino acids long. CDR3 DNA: TGTGCCAGCAGTCCGGGCGGAAGGGGGCCCCATGGCTACACCTTC. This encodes CASSPGGRGPHGYTF.

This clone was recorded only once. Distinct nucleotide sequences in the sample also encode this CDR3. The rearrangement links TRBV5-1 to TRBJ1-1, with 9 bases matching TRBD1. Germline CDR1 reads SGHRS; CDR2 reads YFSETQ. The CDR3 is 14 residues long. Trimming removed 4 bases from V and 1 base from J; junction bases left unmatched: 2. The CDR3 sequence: CASSPGQGNTEAFF. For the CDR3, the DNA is TGCGCCAGCAGCCCGGGACAGGGGAACACTGAAGCTTTCTTT.

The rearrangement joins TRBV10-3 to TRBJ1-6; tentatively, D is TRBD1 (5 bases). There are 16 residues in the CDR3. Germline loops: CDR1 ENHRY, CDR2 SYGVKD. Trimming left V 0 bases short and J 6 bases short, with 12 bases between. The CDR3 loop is CAISESGAGGNSPLHF. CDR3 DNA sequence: TGTGCCATCAGTGAGTCCGGGGCGGGGGGTAATTCACCCCTCCACTTT.

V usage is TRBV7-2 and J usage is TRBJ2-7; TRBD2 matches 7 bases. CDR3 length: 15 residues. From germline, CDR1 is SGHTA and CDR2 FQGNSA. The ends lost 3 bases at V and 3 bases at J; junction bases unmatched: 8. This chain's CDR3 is CASSLLGGVGYEQYF. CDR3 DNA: TGTGCCAGCAGCTTGTTGGGGGGGGTTGGCTACGAGCAGTACTTC.